This TCR beta chain was retrieved from a study of cytomegalovirus exposure and HLA in healthy donors. This clone was observed a handful of times. Primers for the PCR totalled 60 Vbeta and 13 Jbeta. Produced via immunoSEQ multiplex PCR; TCRdb's table is partial and in-frame only. The top ten clones hold about 1.5% of a sample with fewer than 200,000 clones, approximately 81% of them seen once. Trimming cost V 0 bases and J 4 bases, with 19 bases left between them. The V gene's germline CDR1 is ENHRY and CDR2 SYGVKD. CDR3 size: 17 residues. The sequence was collected from a male donor in good health and CMV-seronegative. The rearrangement uses TRBV10-3 and TRBJ2-7, with D possibly TRBD1 on 7 matching bases. The sample comprised PBMCs. The CDR3 region has the DNA TGTGCCATCAGTGAGTCAGACCAGGTGACAGGGAGGTACGAGCAGTACTTC. This encodes CAISESDQVTGRYEQYF.